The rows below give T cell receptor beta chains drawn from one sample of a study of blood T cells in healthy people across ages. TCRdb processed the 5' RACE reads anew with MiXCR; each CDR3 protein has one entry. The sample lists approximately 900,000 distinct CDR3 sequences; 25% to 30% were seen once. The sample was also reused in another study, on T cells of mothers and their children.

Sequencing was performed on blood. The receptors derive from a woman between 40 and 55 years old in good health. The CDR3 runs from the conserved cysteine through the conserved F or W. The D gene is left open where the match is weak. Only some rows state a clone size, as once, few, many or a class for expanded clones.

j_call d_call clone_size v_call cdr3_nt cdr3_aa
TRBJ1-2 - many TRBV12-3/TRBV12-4 TGTGCCAGCAGCCCCCAGGGGAATCATGGCTACACCTTC CASSPQGNHGYTF
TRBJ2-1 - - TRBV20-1 TGCAGTGCTAGAGCACCGGGACGCACGGAGACTTTCTACAATGAGCAGTTCTTC CSARAPGRTETFYNEQFF
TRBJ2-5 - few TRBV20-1 TGCAGTGCTAGCCCCGGGACCCTGAAACAAGAGACCCAGTACTTC CSASPGTLKQETQYF
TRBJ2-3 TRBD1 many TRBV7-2 TGTGCCAGCAGCCCCAGGACAGGGGGCGTTAGTACAGATACGCAGTATTTT CASSPRTGGVSTDTQYF
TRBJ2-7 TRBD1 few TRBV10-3 TGTGCCATCAGCGGGACAGGGGGGTCCTACGAGCAGTACTTC CAISGTGGSYEQYF
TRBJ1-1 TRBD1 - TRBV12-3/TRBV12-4 TGTGCCAGCAACAATGGACAGGGCACTGAAGCTTTCTTT CASNNGQGTEAFF
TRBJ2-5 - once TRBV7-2 TGTGCCAGCAGCCAGGACAGTTATAAGCAGTACTTC CASSQDSYKQYF
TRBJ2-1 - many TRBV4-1 TGCGCCAGCAGCCAAGATAACGGGCAGGTTTACAATGAGCAGTTCTTC CASSQDNGQVYNEQFF
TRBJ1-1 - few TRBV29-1 TGCAGCGTGACGCAGGGCGCTGAAGCTTTCTTT CSVTQGAEAFF
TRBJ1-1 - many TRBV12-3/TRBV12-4 TGTGCCAGCAGTTTCCCGCCAGATGAAGCTTTCTTT CASSFPPDEAFF
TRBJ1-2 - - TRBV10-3 TGTGCCATCAGTGATCAGTTAGCTAACTATGGCTACACCTTC CAISDQLANYGYTF
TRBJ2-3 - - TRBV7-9 TGTGCCAGCAGCCCCCAGGGGTCTAGCACAGATACGCAGTATTTT CASSPQGSSTDTQYF
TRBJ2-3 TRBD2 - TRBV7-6 TGTGCCAGCAGCTCATATCCTCCAGCGGGGGGGAGTTCAGATACGCAGTATTTT CASSSYPPAGGSSDTQYF
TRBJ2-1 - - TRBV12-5 TGTGCTAGTGGTTTGGCGACCCAGAGTGAGCAGTTCTTC CASGLATQSEQFF